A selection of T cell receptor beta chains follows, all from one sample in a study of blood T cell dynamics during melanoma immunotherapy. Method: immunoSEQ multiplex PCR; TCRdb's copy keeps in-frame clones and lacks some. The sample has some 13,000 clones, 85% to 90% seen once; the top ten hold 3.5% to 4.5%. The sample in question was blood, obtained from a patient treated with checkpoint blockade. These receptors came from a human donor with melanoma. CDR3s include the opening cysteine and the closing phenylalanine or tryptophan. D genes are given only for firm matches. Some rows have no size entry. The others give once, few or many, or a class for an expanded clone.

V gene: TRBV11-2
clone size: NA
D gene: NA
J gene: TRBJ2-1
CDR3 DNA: TGTGCCAGCAGACCCGGGGTCAGGGCCTACAATGAGCAGTTCTTC
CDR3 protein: CASRPGVRAYNEQFF

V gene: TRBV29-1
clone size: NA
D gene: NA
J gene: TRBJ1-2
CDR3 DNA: TGCAGCGCCCTCGGTTGGGCAGGGGATGGCTACACCTTC
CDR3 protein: CSALGWAGDGYTF

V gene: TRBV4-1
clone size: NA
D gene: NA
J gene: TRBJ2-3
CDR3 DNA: TGCGCCAGCAGCCAAAACCCAACTAACAAAGAGACGCAGTATTTT
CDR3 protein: CASSQNPTNKETQYF

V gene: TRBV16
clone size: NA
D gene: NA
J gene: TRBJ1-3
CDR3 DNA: TGTGCCAGCAGCCAATCGCCATCTGGAAACACCATATATTTT
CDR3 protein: CASSQSPSGNTIYF

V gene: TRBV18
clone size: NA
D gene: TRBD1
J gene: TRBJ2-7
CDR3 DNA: TGTGCCAGCTCACCAGGACAGGGGATCCGCGAGCAGTACTTC
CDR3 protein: CASSPGQGIREQYF

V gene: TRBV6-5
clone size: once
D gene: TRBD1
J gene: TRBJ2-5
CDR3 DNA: TGTGCCAGCAGGCCCCCGACAGGGGAAGAGACCCAGTACTTC
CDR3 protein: CASRPPTGEETQYF

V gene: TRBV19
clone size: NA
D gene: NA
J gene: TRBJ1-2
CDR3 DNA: TGTGCCAGTAAAAACACGGCAGGGTTCTATGGCTACACCTTC
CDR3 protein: CASKNTAGFYGYTF

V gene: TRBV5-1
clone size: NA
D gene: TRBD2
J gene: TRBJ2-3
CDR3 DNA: TGCGCCAGCAGCCGAACTACCTCTCTAGCGGTGACTAGCACAGATACGCAGTATTTT
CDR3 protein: CASSRTTSLAVTSTDTQYF

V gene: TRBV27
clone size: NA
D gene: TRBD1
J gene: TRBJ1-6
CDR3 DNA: TGTGCCAGCAGTTTGGGGACAGGCGGTTCACCCCTCCACTTT
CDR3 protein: CASSLGTGGSPLHF

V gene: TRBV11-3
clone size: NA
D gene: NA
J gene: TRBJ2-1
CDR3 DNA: TGTGCCAGCAGCTTAGACAGAAATGAGCAGTTCTTC
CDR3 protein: CASSLDRNEQFF

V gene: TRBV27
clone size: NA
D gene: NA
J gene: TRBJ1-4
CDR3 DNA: TGTGCCAGCAGTTTATGGGACGGGGATGAAAAACTGTTTTTT
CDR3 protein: CASSLWDGDEKLFF

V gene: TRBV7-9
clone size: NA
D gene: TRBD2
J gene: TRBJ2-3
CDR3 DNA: TGTGCCAGCAGCTATTGGCGGGGGGGCCAGGAAGATACGCAGTATTTT
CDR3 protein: CASSYWRGGQEDTQYF

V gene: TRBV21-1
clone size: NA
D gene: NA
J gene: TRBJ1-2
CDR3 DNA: TGTGCCAGCAGCAAAGTAGAAGGCTACTATGGCTACACCTTC
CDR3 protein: CASSKVEGYYGYTF

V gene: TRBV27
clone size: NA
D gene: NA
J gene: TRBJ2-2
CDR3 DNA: TGTGCCAGCACCCCATTGGACGGGCGGACCGGGGAGCTGTTTTTT
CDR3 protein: CASTPLDGRTGELFF

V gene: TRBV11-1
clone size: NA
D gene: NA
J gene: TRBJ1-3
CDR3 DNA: TGTGCCAGCAGCTGGACCCAAACTGGAAACACCATATATTTT
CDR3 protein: CASSWTQTGNTIYF

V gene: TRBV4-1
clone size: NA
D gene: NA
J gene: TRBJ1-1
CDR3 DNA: TGCGCCAGCAGCCGAGGGAACACTGAAGCTTTCTTT
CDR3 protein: CASSRGNTEAFF

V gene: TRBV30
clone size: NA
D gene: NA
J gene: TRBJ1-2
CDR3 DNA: TGTGCCTGGAGTGGTTTCTCGGGCGGTGGCTACACCTTC
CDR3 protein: CAWSGFSGGGYTF

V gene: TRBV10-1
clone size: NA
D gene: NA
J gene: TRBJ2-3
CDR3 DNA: TGCGCCAGTTCGAAAGATACGCAGTATTTT
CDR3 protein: CASSKDTQYF

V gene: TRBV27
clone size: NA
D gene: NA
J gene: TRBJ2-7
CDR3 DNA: TGTGCCAGCAGTCCGGTCGGCGACGAGCAGTACTTC
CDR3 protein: CASSPVGDEQYF

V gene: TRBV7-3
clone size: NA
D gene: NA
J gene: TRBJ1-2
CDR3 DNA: TGTGCCAGCAGCTTAACGGGCCAGGGAAGGGTCCTAACCTTC
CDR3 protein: CASSLTGQGRVLTF

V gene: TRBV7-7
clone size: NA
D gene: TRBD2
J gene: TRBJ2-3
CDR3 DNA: TGTGCCAGCAGCAAAGCGGGAGTAGGCGCAGATACGCAGTATTTT
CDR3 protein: CASSKAGVGADTQYF

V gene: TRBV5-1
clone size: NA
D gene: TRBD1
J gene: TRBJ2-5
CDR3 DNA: TGCGCCAGCAGCTTGGCGGGACAGACCCAAGAGACCCAGTACTTC
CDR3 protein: CASSLAGQTQETQYF

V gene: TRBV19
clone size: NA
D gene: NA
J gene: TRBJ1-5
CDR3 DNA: TGTGCCAGTACCCAAGGGTCAGGGGGCAATCAGCCCCAGCATTTT
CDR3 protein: CASTQGSGGNQPQHF

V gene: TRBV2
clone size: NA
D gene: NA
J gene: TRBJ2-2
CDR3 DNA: TGTGCCAGCAGTGTTGGGGAATCCACCGGGGAGCTGTTTTTT
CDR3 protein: CASSVGESTGELFF

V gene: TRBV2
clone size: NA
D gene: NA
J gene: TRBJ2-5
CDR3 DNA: TGTGCCAGCAGGGGTGAAGGGCAGACCCAGTACTTC
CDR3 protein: CASRGEGQTQYF

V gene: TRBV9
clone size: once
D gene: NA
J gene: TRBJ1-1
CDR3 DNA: TGTGCCAGCAGCGTAGCTGGGCTGAACACTGAAGCTTTCTTT
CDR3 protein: CASSVAGLNTEAFF

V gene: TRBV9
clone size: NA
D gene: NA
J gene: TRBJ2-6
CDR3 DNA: TGTGCCAGCAGCGCGTCGGGACTTCGCTCTGGGGCCAACGTCCTGACTTTC
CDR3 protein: CASSASGLRSGANVLTF

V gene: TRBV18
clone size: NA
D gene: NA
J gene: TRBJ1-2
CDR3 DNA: TGTGCCAGCTCGGCGTTTGCTGGTGGCTACACCTTC
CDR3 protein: CASSAFAGGYTF

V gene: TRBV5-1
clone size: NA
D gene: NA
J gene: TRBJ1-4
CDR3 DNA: TGCGCCAGCAGCTCGACGGGACGGAATGAAAAACTGTTTTTT
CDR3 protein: CASSSTGRNEKLFF